This T cell receptor (beta chain) was captured in a study of CXCR3-negative and CXCR3-positive naive CD8 T cells. Study-level findings and limits: For naive cells, CXCR3-negative and CXCR3-positive subsets had similar TRBV-TRBJ usage; for memory cells, usage differed.

It was by 5' RACE with UMI labels that the TRB cDNA libraries were prepared. With the 5' RACE reads reprocessed, TCRdb shows one record per CDR3 protein and no DNA. The table for this sample gives tens of thousands of distinct CDR3 sequences. The CDR3 spans 15 residues. Per the germline V gene, CDR1 is SQVTM and CDR2 is ANQGSEA. By frequency, this clonotype is medium-sized (0.01 to 0.1%). The antigen is not known. V and J are TRBV29-1 and TRBJ2-2; without DNA, the TCRdb call of TRBD1 cannot be checked. The receptor's source is a human donor in good health. Some clones in this sample may be carry-over from other donors' samples. What was sequenced was naive CXCR3- CD8+ T cells from blood. The subset was: CD45RO-CCR7+CD27+CD95- naive CD8+ T cells lacking CXCR3 (TNR3-). The CDR3 sequence is CSGCDPGQGAGELFF.